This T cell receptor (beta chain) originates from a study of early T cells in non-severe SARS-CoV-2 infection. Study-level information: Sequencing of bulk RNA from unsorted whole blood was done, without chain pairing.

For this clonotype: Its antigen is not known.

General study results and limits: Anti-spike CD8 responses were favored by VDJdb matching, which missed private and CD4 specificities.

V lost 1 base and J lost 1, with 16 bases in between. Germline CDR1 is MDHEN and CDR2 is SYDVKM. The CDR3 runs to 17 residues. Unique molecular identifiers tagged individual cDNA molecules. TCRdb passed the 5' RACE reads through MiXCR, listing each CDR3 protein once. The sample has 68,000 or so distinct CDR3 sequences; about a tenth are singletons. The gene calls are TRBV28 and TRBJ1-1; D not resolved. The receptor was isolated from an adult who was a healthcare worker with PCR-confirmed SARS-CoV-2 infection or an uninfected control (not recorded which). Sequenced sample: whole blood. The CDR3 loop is CASSLYTAGRGNTEAFF. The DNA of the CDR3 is TGTGCCAGCAGTTTATACACGGCTGGACGGGGGAACACTGAAGCTTTCTTT.